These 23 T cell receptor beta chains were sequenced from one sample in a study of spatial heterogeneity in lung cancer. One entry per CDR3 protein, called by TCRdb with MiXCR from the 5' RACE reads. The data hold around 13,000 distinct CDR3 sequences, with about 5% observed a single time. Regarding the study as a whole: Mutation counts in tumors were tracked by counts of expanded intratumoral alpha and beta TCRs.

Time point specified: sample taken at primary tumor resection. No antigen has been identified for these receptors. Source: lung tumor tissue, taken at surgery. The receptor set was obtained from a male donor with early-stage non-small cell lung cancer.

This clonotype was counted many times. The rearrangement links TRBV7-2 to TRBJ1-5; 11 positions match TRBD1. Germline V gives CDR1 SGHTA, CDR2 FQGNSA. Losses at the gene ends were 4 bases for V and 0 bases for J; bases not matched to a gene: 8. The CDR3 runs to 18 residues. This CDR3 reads CASSYGTGGHYSNQPQHF. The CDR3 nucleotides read TGTGCCAGCAGCTACGGGACAGGGGGGCATTATAGCAATCAGCCCCAGCATTTT.

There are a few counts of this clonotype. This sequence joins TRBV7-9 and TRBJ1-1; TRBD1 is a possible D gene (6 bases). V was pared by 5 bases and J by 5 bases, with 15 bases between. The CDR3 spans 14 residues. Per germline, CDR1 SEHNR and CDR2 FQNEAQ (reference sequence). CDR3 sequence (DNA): TGTGCCAGCAGCCGATCCTGGGGGGCAACTGAAGCTTTCTTT. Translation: CASSRSWGATEAFF.

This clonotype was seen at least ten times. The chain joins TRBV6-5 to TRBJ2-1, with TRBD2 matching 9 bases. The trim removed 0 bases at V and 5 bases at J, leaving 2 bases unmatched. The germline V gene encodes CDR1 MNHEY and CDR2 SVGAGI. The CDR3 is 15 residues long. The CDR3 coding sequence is TGTGCCAGCAGTTACTCGACTAGCGGCCACAATGAGCAGTTCTTC. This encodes CASSYSTSGHNEQFF.

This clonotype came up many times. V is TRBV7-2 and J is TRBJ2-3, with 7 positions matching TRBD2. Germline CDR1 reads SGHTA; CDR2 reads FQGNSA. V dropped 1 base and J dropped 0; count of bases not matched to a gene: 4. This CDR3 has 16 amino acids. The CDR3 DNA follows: TGTGCCAGCAGCTTAGTGGGGGGGACTAGCACAGATACGCAGTATTTT. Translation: CASSLVGGTSTDTQYF.

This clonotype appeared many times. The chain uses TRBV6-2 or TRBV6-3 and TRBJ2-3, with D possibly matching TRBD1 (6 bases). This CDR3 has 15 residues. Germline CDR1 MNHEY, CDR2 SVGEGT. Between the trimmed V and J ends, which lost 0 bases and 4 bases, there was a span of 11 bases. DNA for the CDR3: TGTGCCAGCAGTTACTCCCTTGGACAGCCAGATACGCAGTATTTT. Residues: CASSYSLGQPDTQYF.

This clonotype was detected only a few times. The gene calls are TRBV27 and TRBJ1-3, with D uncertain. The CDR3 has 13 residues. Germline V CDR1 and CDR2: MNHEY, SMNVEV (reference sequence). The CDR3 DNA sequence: TGTGTCAGTCCAAGCGGCTCTGGAAACACCATATATTTT. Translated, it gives CVSPSGSGNTIYF.

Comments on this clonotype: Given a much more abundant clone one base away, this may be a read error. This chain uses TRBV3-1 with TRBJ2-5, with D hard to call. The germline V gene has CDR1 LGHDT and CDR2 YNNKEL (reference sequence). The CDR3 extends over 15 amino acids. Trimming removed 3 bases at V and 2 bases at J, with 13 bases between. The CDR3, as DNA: TGTGCCAGCAGCCACGATCCCGAACAGCAAGAGACCCAGTACTTC. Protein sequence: CASSHDPEQQETQYF.

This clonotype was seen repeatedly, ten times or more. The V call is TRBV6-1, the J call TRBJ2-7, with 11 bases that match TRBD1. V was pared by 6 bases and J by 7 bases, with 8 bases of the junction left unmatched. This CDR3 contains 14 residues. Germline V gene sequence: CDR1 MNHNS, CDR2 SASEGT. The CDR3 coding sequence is TGTGCCAGCAGCTACGGACAGGGGGCATATGAGCAGTACGTC. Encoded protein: CASSYGQGAYEQYV.

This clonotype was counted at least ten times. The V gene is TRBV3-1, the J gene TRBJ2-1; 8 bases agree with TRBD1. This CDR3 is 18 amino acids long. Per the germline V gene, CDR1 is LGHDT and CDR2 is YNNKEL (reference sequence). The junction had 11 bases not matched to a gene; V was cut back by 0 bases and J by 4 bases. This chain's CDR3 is CASSQDLIQDRGYNEQFF. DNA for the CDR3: TGTGCCAGCAGCCAAGACCTGATCCAAGACAGGGGATACAATGAGCAGTTCTTC.

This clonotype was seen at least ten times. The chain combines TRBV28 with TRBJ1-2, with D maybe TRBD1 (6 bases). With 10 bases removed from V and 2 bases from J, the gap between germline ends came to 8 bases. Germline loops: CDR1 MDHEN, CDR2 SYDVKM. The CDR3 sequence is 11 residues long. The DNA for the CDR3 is TGTGCCACCGACAGGAACTATGGCTACACCTTC. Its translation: CATDRNYGYTF.

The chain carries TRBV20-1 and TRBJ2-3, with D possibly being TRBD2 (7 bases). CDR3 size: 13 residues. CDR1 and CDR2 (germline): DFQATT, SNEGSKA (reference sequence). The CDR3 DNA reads TGCTCCCTCGAGGTCGGGGGGCGAACTACGCAGTATTTT. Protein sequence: CSLEVGGRTTQYF.

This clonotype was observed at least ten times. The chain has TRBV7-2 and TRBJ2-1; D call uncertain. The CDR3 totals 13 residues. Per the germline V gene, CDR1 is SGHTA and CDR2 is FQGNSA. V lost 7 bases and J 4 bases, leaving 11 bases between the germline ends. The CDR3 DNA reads TGTGCCAGCACCCTACCAGCATACAATGAGCAGTTCTTC. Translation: CASTLPAYNEQFF.

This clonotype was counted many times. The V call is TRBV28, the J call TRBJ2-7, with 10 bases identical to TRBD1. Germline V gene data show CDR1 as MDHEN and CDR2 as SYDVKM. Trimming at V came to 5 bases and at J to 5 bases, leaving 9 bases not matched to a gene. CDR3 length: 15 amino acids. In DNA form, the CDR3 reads TGTGCCAGCAGTCCCGGACAGGGGGGAATCGACGAGCAGTACTTC. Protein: CASSPGQGGIDEQYF.

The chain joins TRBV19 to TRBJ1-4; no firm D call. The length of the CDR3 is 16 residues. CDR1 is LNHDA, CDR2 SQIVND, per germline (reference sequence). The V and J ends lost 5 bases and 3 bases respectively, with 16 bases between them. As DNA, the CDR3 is TGTGCCAGTAGTCTTCGAGGGAATGTGCCTAATGAAAAACTGTTTTTT. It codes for CASSLRGNVPNEKLFF. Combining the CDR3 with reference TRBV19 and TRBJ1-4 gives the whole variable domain DGGITQSPKYLFRKEGQNVTLSCEQNLNHDAMYWYRQDPGQGLRLIYYSQIVNDFQKGDIAEGYSVSREKKESFPLTVTSAQKNPTAFYLCASSLRGNVPNEKLFFGSGTQLSVL.

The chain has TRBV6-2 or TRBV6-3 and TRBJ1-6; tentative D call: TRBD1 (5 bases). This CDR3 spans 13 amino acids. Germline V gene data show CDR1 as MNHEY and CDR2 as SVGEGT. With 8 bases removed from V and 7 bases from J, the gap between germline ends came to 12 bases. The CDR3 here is CASRDSKNSPLHF. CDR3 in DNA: TGTGCCAGCCGGGACTCGAAGAATTCACCCCTCCACTTT.

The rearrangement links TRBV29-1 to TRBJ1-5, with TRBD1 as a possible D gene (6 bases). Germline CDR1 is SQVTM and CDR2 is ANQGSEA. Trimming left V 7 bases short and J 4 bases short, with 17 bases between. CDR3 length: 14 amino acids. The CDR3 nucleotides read TGCAGCGCCCGGGACACGGCCGGTAATCAGCCCCAGCATTTT. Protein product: CSARDTAGNQPQHF.

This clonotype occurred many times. This chain's CDR3 is CASTPGQGSFEQYF. The CDR3 DNA is TGTGCCAGTACTCCGGGACAGGGGTCGTTCGAGCAGTACTTC. The chain is built from TRBV19 and TRBJ2-7, with TRBD1 identical over 10 bases. Trimming took 7 bases from V and 6 from J; bases not matched to a gene: 9. The CDR3 has 14 amino acids. The germline gives CDR1 LNHDA, CDR2 SQIVND (reference sequence).

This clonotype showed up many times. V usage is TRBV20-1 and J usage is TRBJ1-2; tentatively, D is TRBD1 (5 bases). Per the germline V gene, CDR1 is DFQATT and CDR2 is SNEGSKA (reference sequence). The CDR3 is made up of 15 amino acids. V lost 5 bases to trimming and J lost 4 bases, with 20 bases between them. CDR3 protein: CSALQKGKSSYGYTF. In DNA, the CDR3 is TGCAGTGCTCTTCAAAAGGGGAAATCATCCTATGGCTACACCTTC.

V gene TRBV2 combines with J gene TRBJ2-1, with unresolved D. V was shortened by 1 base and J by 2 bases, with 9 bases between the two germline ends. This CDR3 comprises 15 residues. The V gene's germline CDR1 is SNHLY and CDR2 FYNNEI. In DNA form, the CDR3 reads TGTGCCAGCAGTGAAGAGCGAGTTACCTACAATGAGCAGTTCTTC. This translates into CASSEERVTYNEQFF.

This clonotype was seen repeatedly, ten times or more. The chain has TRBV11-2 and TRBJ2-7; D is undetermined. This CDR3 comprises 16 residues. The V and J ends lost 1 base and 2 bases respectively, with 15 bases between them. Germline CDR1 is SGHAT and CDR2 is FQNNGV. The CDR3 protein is CASSLGGDLRAYEQYF. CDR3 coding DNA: TGTGCCAGCAGCTTAGGAGGTGATCTTCGCGCCTACGAGCAGTACTTC.

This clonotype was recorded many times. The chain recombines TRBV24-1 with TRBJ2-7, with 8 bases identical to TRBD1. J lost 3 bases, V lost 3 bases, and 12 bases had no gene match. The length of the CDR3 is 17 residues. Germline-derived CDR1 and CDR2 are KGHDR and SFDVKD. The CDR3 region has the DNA TGTGCCACCAGTGATCCTCCCCAGGACAGGGAAGGCTACGAGCAGTACTTC. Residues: CATSDPPQDREGYEQYF.

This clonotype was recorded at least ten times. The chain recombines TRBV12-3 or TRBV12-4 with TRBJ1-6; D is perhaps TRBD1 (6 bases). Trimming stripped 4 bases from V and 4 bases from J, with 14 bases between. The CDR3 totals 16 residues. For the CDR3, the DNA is TGTGCCAGCAGTTGGGGACAAAAGGTTTATAATTCACCCCTCCACTTT. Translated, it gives CASSWGQKVYNSPLHF.

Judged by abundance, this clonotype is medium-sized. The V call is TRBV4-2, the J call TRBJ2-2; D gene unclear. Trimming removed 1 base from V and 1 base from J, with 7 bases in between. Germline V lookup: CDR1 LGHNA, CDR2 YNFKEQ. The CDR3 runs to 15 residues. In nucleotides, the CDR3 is TGTGCCAGCAGCCAAGCCCTTCTGAACACCGGGGAGCTGTTTTTT. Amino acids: CASSQALLNTGELFF.